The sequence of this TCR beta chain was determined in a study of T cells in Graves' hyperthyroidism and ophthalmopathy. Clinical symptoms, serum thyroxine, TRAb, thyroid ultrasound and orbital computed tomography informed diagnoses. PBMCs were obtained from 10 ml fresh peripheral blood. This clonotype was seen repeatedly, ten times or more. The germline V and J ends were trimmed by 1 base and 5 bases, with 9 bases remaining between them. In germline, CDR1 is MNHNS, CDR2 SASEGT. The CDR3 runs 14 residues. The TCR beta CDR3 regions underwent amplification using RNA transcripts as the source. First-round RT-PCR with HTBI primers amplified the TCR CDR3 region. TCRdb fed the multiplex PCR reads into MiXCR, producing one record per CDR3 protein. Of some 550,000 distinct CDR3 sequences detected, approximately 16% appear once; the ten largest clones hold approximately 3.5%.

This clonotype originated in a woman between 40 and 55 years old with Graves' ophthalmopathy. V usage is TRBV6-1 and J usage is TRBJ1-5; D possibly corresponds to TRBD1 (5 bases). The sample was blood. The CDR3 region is CASSEGQGYQPQHF. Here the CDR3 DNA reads TGTGCCAGCAGTGAAGGGCAGGGCTATCAGCCCCAGCATTTT.